This TCR beta chain was identified in a study of patients and donors after allogeneic stem cell transplantation. TCRdb processed the RT-PCR reads anew with MiXCR; each CDR3 protein has one entry. The sample holds about a million distinct CDR3 sequences, more than 15% seen once. Deletions cut 7 bases from V and 7 bases from J, with 16 bases between. This CDR3 spans 13 amino acids. The sequencing input was blood, either unsorted or a sorted T cell fraction (not recorded which). The chain recombines TRBV12-3 or TRBV12-4 with TRBJ2-5; tentatively, D is TRBD2 (7 bases). The sequence was collected from a human donor who was either an allogeneic HSCT recipient or a stem cell or donor lymphocyte infusion donor (not recorded which). It is not recorded whose cells these are; they may come from a transplant donor. The CDR3 DNA reads as TGTGCCAGCAAACCGGGGGGCTCCGGGACCCAGTACTTC. This translates into CASKPGGSGTQYF.